This TCR beta chain was identified during a study of STAT5B mutations in CD4+ large granular lymphocyte leukemia. Study results and limitations: Compared with healthy controls (2/35), patient top clones favored TRBV06 (8/27).

On this clone: Its antigen is undetermined.

Germline CDR1 and CDR2: SNHLY and FYNNEI. The J segment lost 4 bases and the V segment lost 5 bases, leaving 5 bases of the junction unmatched. This CDR3 spans 14 amino acids. Controls came from buffy coats of healthy blood donors. Repertoires were generated with immunoSEQ multiplex PCR, while TCRdb's copy carries only in-frame clones and drops some. Of some 41,000 clones in the sample, more than 80% were seen once. The material sequenced was CD4+ T cells from blood buffy coats. This sequence originates from a human donor in good health. The rearrangement joins TRBV2 to TRBJ2-3, with 8 bases matching TRBD1. The CDR3 DNA follows: TGTGCCAGCAGTATCGGACAGGGAGCAGATACGCAGTATTTT. Protein product: CASSIGQGADTQYF.